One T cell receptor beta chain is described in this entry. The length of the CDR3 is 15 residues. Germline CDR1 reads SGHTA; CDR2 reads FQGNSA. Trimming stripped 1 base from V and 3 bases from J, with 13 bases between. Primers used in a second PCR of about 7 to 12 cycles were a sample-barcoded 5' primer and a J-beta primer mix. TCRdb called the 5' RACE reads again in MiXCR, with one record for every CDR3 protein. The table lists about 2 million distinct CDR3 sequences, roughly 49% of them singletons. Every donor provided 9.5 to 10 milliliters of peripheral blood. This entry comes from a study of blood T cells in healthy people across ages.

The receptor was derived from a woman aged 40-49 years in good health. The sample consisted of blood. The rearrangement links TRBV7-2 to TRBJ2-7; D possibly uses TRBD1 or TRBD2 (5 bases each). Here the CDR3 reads CASSLDPGQGYEQYF. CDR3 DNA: TGTGCCAGCAGCTTAGATCCGGGGCAGGGCTACGAGCAGTACTTC.